This T cell receptor (beta chain) was identified during a study of T cell responses to AZD1222 COVID-19 vaccine (TCRdb year 2021). Background for the entire study: TCR sequencing was performed for over 230 trial participants, of whom about 200 were given two doses of AZD1222 and around 26 were given two doses of MenACWY control vaccine. Trial participants were enrolled by age into subgroups of 18-55, 56-69 and 70-plus years, and approximately 150, 30 and 60 TCR-sequenced participants, respectively, were included in these subgroups.

Taken from the germline V gene, the CDR1 and CDR2 loops are MNHEY and SVGAGI. There are 14 amino acids in the CDR3, from cysteine to phenylalanine inclusive. The kept DNA is CDR3 alone, 42 bases in frame from the first base. At the junction V is shortened by 10 bases and J by 1 base; bases outside the gene matches: 7. The paper as a whole reports these results and caveats: Conclusions about previously exposed vaccinees are limited, since just six AZD1222 recipients were seropositive for SARS-CoV-2 at baseline. In the small 56-69-year group, the increase in depth fell short of significance, most likely because of low power. Participants were mostly white British, with more females than males. The authors suggested clonal diversity may have been underestimated. After two AZD1222 doses, spike-specific TCR breadth and depth were significantly higher than at day 0 and than in MenACWY recipients. The vaccine-associated CD4 TCRs covered the entire spike protein, and the dominant responses fell in regions 160-218 and 743-854. Nearly half of unique spike-specific TCRs reportedly recognized epitopes outside regions mutated in the B.1.351 and B.1.1.7 variants. Because no day 14 peak-response samples were available, repertoires were characterized only after the peak T cell response.

Reading the label with the study, this specimen's time point is: about 28 days (+/-7) after the second vaccine dose. AZD1222 recipients with second doses at about 4 weeks or about 12 weeks were pooled, because spike-specific TCR depth and breadth did not differ between schedules. The vaccinee samples were drawn from two UK trials, COV001 and COV002, one of which was a single-blind randomized controlled phase 2/3 trial testing AZD1222 (ChAdOx1 nCoV-19) in healthy adults. Trial participant PBMC samples were collected at day 0 and day 28 after the second dose for TCRbeta chain sequencing. The CDR3 regions of human TCRbeta chains were subjected to immunosequencing. Regarding the original processing steps: TCRs in the repertoires were matched against a reference library of SARS-CoV-2-specific TCRs that had been generated with the MIRA antigen-specificity platform. Breadth was defined as the fraction of unique TCRs that were SARS-CoV-2-associated, and depth was defined as the fraction of total T cells that were SARS-CoV-2-associated. Each spike-specific TCR was assigned to its reactive spike region and to a CD4 or CD8 class using the MIRA data. Log10-transformed breadth and depth values were compared by one-way ANOVA with Sidak's multiple comparisons tests. Drawn from immuneACCESS, this table holds only the in-frame rearrangements with V and J called that TCRdb kept. Clones are partly lost; checked studies trace under half to an unresolved V gene and leave the rest unexplained. V and J calls and clone size come straight from that table; D and trimming were deduced from the DNA. Counted in this sample were about 120,000 clones; roughly 88% of them appeared once. The top ten clones comprise around a quarter of the sample.

This clone was counted once. This clone's antigen is unknown. No much larger clonotype is one base removed from it; base qualities were not supplied. The sequence was collected from an adult who received the AZD1222 COVID-19 vaccine. The starting material was peripheral blood, obtained 28 days after the second AZD1222 dose. The sequence joins TRBV6-5 to TRBJ1-1, with 9 bases matching TRBD1. The CDR3 protein: CATQTGGKNTEAFF. At the DNA level, the sequence is TGTGCCACCCAAACAGGGGGCAAGAACACTGAAGCTTTCTTT.